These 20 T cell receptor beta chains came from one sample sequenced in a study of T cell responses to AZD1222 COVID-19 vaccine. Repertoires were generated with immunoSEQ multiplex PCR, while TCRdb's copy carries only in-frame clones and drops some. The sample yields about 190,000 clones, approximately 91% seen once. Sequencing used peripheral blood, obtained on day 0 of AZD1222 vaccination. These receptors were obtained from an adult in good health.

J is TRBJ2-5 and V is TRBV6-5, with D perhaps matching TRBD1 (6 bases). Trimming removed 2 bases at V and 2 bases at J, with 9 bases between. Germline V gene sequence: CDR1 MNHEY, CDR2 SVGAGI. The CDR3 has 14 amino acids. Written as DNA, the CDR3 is TGTGCCAGCAGTTACCGGGACACTCAAGAGACCCAGTACTTC. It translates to CASSYRDTQETQYF.

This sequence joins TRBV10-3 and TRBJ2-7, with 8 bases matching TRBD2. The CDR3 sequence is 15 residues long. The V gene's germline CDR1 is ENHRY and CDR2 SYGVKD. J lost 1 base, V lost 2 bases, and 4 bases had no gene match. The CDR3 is CAISETGTSSYEQYF. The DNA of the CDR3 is TGTGCCATCAGTGAGACCGGGACTAGTTCCTACGAGCAGTACTTC.

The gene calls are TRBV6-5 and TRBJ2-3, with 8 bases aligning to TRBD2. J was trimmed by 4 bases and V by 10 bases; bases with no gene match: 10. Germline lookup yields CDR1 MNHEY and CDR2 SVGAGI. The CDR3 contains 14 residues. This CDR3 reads CATRRAGVADTQYF. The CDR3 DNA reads TGTGCCACTCGCCGAGCGGGGGTCGCAGATACGCAGTATTTT.

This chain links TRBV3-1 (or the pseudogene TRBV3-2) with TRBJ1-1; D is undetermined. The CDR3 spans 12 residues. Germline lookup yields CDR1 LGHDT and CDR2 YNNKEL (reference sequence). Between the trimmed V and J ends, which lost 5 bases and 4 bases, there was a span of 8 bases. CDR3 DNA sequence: TGTGCCAGCAGCTTGAAAGGCACTGAAGCTTTCTTT. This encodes CASSLKGTEAFF.

CDR3 nucleotides: TGTGCCAGCTCCCGACAGGCTGGGACTGAAGCTTTCTTT. It is translated as CASSRQAGTEAFF. The chain uses TRBV28 and TRBJ1-1; a possible D gene is TRBD1 (6 bases). The CDR3 totals 13 residues. V was shortened by 8 bases and J by 5 bases, with 15 bases between the two germline ends. CDR1 and CDR2 (germline): MDHEN, SYDVKM.

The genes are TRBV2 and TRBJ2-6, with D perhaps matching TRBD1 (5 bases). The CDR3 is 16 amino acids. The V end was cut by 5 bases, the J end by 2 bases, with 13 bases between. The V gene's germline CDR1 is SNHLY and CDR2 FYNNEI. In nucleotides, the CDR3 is TGTGCCAGCAGTTGGAAAGTGGGGCCTGGGGCCAACGTCCTGACTTTC. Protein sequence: CASSWKVGPGANVLTF.

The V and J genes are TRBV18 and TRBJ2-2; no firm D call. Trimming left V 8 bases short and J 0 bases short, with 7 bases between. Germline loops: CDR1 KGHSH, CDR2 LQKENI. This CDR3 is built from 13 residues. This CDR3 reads CASQRSNTGELFF. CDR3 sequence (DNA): TGTGCCAGCCAGAGGTCGAACACCGGGGAGCTGTTTTTT.

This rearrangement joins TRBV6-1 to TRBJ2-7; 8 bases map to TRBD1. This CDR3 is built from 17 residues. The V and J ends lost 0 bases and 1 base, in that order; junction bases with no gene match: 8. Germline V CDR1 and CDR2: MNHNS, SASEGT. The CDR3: CASSEAVLQGGSYEQYF. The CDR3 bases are TGTGCCAGCAGTGAAGCGGTTCTACAGGGGGGATCCTACGAGCAGTACTTC.

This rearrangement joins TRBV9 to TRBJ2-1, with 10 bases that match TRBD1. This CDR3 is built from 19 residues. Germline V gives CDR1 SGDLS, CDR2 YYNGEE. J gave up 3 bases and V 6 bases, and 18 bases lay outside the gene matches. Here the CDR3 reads CASNSPGTGDYRFYNEQFF. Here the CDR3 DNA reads TGTGCCAGCAACTCTCCCGGGACAGGGGATTACCGTTTCTACAATGAGCAGTTCTTC.

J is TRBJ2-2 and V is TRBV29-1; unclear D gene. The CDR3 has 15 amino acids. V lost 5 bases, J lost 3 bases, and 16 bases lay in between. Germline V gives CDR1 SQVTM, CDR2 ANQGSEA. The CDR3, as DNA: TGCAGCGTTCCCGCCAGGCAAGGTGACACCGGGGAGCTGTTTTTT. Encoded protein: CSVPARQGDTGELFF.

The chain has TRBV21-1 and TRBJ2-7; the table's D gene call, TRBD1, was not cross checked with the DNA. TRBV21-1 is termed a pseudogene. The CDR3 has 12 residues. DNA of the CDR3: TGTGCCCCCAGGGTTTTTAGGGACGAGCAGTACTTC. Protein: CAPRVFRDEQYF.

The CDR3 coding sequence is TGCGCCAGCAGCTGGTTGGCCGGGGGGCAGGCCTATGGCTACACCTTC. Its protein is CASSWLAGGQAYGYTF. The rearrangement uses TRBV5-1 and TRBJ1-2; tentative D call: TRBD1 (6 bases). CDR1 SGHRS and CDR2 YFSETQ come from the germline V gene. The V and J ends lost 3 bases and 4 bases respectively, with 19 bases between them. The CDR3 is made up of 16 amino acids.

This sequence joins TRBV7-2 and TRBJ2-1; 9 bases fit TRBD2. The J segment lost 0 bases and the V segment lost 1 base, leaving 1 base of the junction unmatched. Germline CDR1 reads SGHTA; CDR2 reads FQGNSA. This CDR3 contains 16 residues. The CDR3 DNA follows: TGTGCCAGCAGCTTAGATAGCGGGAGCTCCTACAATGAGCAGTTCTTC. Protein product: CASSLDSGSSYNEQFF.

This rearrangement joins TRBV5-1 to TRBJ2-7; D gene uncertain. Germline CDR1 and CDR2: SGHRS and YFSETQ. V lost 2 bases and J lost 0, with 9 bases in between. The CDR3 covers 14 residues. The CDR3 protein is CASSFEWSSYEQYF. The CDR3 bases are TGCGCCAGCAGCTTTGAGTGGAGCTCCTACGAGCAGTACTTC.

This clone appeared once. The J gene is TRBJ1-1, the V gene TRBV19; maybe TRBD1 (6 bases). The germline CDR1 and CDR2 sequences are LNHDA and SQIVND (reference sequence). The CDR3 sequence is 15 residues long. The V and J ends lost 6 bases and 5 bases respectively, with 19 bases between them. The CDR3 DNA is TGTGCCAGTAGCCGTTCCGGGGGCAAGCAGACTGAAGCTTTCTTT. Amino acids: CASSRSGGKQTEAFF.

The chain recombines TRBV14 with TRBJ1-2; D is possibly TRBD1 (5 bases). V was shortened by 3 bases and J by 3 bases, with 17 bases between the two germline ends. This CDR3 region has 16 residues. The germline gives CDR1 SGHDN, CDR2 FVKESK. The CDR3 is CASSHRQIPPYYGYTF. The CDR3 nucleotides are TGTGCCAGCAGCCACCGACAGATCCCGCCCTACTATGGCTACACCTTC.

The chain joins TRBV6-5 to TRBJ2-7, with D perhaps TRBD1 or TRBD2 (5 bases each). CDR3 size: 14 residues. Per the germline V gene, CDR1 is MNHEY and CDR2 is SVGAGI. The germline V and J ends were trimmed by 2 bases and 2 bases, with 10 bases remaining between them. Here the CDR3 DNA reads TGTGCCAGCAGTTACGTAGGGACCACCTACGAGCAGTACTTC. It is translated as CASSYVGTTYEQYF.

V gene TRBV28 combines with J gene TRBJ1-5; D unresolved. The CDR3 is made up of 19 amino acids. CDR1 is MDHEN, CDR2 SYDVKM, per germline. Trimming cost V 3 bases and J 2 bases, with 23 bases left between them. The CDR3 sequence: CASSFPPASLIDGNQPQHF. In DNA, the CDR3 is TGTGCCAGCAGTTTTCCTCCAGCATCCCTGATAGATGGCAATCAGCCCCAGCATTTT.

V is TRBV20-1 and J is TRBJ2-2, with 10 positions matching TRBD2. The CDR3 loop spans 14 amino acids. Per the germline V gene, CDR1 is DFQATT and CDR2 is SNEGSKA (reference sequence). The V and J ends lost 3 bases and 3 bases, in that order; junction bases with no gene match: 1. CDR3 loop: CSASSGRYTGELFF. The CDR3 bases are TGCAGTGCTAGTAGCGGGAGGTACACCGGGGAGCTGTTTTTT.

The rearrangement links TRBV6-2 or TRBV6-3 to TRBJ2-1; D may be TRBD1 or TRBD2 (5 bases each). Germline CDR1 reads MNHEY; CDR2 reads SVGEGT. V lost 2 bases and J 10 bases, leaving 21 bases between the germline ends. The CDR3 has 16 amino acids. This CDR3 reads CASSYGGAGVGLEQFF. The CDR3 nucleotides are TGTGCCAGCAGTTACGGGGGAGCTGGGGTGGGGTTAGAGCAGTTCTTC.